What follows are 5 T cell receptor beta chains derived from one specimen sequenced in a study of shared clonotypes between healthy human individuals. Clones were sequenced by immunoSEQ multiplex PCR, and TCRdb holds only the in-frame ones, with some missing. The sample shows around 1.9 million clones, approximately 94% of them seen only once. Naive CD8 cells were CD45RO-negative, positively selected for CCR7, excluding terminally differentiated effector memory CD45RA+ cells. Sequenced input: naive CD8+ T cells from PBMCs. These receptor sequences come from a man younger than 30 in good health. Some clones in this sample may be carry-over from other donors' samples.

The CDR3: CASSSAGSYEQYF. The CDR3 DNA reads TGTGCCAGCAGTTCCGCAGGGTCCTACGAGCAGTACTTC. This chain uses TRBV6-5 with TRBJ2-7; TRBD1 is a possible D gene (5 bases). V was clipped by 4 bases and J by 1 base, with 8 bases between them. Germline V CDR1 and CDR2: MNHEY, SVGAGI. This CDR3 contains 13 residues.

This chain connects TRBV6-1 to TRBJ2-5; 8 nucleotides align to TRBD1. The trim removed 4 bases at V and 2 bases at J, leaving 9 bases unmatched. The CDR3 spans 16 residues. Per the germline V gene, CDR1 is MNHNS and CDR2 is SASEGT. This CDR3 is CASSVTGESGQETQYF. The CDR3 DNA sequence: TGTGCCAGCAGTGTGACAGGGGAATCTGGGCAAGAGACCCAGTACTTC.

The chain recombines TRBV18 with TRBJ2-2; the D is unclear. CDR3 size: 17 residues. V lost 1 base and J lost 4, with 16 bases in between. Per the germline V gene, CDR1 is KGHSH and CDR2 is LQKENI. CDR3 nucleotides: TGTGCCAGCTCACCACTTTACATTCTGGGGATCACCGGGGAGCTGTTTTTT. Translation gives CASSPLYILGITGELFF. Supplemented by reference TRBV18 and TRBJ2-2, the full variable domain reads NAGVMQNPRHLVRRRGQEARLRCSPMKGHSHVYWYRQLPEEGLKFMVYLQKENIIDESGMPKERFSAEFPKEGPSILRIQQVVRGDSAAYFCASSPLYILGITGELFFGEGSRLTVL.

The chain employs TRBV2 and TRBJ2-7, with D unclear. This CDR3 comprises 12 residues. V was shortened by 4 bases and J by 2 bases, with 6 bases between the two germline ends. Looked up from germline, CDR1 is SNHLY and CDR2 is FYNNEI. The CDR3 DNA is TGTGCCAGCAGTGCGGTACCCTACGAGCAGTACTTC. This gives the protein CASSAVPYEQYF.

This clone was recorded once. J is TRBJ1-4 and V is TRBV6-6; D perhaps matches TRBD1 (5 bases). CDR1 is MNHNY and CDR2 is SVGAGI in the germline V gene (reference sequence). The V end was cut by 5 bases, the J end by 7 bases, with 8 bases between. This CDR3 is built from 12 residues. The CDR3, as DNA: TGTGCCAGCAGTGGGGGGGTTGAAAAACTGTTTTTT. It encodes CASSGGVEKLFF.